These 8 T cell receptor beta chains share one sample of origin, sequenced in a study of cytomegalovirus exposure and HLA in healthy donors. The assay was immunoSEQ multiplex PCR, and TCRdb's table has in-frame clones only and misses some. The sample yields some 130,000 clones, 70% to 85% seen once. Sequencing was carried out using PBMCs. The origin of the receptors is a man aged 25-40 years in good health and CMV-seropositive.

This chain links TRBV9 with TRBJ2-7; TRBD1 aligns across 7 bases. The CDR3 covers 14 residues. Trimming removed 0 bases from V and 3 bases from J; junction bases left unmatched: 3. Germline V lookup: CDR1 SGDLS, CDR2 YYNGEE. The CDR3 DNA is TGTGCCAGCAGCGTAGGAACAGGGGTCTACGAGCAGTACTTC. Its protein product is CASSVGTGVYEQYF.

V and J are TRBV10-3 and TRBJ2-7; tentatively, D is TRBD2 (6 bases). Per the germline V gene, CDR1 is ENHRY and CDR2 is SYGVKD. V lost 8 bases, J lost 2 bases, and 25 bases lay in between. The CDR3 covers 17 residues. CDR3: CAIGRSLTPTSTYEQYF. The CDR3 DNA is TGTGCCATCGGCCGAAGCTTGACGCCCACTAGCACCTACGAGCAGTACTTC.

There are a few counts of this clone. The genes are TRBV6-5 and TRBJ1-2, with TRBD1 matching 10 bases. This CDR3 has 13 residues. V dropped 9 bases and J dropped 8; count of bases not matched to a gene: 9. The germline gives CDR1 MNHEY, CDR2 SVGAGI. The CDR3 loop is CASQAGTGDGYTF. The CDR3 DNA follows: TGTGCCAGTCAGGCCGGGACAGGGGACGGCTACACCTTC.

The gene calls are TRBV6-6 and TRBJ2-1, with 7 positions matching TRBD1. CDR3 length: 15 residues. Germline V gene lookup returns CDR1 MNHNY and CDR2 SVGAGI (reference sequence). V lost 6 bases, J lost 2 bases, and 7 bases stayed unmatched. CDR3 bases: TGTGCCAGCAGCTCAGGGGGTGGCCCCTACAATGAGCAGTTCTTC. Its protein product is CASSSGGGPYNEQFF.

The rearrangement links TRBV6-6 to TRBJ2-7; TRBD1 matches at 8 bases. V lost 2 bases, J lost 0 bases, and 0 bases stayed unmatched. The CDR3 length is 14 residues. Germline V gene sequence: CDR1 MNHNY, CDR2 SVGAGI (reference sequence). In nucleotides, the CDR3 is TGTGCCAGCAGTTACACAGGGGGCTCCTACGAGCAGTACTTC. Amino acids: CASSYTGGSYEQYF.

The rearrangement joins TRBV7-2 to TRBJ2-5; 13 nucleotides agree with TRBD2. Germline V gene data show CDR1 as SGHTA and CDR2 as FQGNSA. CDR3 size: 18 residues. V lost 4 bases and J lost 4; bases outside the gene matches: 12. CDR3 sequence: CASSSQRLAGGGGETQYF. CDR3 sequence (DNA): TGTGCCAGCAGCTCCCAAAGACTAGCGGGAGGTGGGGGAGAGACCCAGTACTTC.

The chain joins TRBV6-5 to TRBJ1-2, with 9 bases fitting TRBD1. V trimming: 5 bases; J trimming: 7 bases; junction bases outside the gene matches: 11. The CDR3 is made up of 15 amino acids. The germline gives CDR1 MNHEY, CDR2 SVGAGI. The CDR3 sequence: CASSTRGTGLGGYTF. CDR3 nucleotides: TGTGCCAGCAGTACCCGAGGGACAGGGCTCGGTGGCTACACCTTC.

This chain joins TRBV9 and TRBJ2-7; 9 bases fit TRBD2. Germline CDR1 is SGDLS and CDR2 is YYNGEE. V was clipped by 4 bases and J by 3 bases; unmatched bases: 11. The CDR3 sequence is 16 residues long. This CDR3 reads CASSPAGGGAFYEQYF. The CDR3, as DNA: TGTGCCAGCAGCCCGGCCGGCGGGGGGGCCTTCTACGAGCAGTACTTC.